These 2 T cell receptor beta chains came from one sample sequenced in a study of regulatory T cells in long-lasting Graves disease. Stated time point: newly diagnosed GD, antithyroid drugs for less than 3 months. PBMC-extracted RNA yielded the TCR library. Arm-PCR of CDR3 regions and iRepertoire HTBI primers were used to build TCR beta libraries. TCRdb reanalysed the multiplex PCR reads using MiXCR and keeps one entry per CDR3 protein. Here the sample spans a few hundred thousand distinct CDR3 sequences, about 12% being singletons. The same specimen was also included in a second study, on T cells in Graves' hyperthyroidism and ophthalmopathy.

Sample: peripheral blood mononuclear cells (PBMCs), taken at new diagnosis, from a patient treated with antithyroid drugs. The receptors derive from a woman younger than 35 with Graves disease.

In its sample, this clonotype was seen many times. The chain employs TRBV12-3 or TRBV12-4 and TRBJ1-5; a possible D gene is TRBD1 (5 bases). V gave up 6 bases and J gave up 0 bases, with 12 bases separating them. There are 15 residues in the CDR3. CDR3 bases: TGTGCCAGCAGGGAAGGGACCTATAGCAATCAGCCCCAGCATTTT. Translation: CASREGTYSNQPQHF.

There are many counts of this clonotype. This chain joins TRBV29-1 and TRBJ1-2; no definite D call. CDR3 length: 12 amino acids. In germline, CDR1 is SQVTM, CDR2 ANQGSEA. Trimming removed 4 bases at V and 2 bases at J, with 8 bases between. The CDR3 DNA is TGCAGCGTTGGTGGCGGGAACTATGGCTACACCTTC. It codes for CSVGGGNYGYTF.